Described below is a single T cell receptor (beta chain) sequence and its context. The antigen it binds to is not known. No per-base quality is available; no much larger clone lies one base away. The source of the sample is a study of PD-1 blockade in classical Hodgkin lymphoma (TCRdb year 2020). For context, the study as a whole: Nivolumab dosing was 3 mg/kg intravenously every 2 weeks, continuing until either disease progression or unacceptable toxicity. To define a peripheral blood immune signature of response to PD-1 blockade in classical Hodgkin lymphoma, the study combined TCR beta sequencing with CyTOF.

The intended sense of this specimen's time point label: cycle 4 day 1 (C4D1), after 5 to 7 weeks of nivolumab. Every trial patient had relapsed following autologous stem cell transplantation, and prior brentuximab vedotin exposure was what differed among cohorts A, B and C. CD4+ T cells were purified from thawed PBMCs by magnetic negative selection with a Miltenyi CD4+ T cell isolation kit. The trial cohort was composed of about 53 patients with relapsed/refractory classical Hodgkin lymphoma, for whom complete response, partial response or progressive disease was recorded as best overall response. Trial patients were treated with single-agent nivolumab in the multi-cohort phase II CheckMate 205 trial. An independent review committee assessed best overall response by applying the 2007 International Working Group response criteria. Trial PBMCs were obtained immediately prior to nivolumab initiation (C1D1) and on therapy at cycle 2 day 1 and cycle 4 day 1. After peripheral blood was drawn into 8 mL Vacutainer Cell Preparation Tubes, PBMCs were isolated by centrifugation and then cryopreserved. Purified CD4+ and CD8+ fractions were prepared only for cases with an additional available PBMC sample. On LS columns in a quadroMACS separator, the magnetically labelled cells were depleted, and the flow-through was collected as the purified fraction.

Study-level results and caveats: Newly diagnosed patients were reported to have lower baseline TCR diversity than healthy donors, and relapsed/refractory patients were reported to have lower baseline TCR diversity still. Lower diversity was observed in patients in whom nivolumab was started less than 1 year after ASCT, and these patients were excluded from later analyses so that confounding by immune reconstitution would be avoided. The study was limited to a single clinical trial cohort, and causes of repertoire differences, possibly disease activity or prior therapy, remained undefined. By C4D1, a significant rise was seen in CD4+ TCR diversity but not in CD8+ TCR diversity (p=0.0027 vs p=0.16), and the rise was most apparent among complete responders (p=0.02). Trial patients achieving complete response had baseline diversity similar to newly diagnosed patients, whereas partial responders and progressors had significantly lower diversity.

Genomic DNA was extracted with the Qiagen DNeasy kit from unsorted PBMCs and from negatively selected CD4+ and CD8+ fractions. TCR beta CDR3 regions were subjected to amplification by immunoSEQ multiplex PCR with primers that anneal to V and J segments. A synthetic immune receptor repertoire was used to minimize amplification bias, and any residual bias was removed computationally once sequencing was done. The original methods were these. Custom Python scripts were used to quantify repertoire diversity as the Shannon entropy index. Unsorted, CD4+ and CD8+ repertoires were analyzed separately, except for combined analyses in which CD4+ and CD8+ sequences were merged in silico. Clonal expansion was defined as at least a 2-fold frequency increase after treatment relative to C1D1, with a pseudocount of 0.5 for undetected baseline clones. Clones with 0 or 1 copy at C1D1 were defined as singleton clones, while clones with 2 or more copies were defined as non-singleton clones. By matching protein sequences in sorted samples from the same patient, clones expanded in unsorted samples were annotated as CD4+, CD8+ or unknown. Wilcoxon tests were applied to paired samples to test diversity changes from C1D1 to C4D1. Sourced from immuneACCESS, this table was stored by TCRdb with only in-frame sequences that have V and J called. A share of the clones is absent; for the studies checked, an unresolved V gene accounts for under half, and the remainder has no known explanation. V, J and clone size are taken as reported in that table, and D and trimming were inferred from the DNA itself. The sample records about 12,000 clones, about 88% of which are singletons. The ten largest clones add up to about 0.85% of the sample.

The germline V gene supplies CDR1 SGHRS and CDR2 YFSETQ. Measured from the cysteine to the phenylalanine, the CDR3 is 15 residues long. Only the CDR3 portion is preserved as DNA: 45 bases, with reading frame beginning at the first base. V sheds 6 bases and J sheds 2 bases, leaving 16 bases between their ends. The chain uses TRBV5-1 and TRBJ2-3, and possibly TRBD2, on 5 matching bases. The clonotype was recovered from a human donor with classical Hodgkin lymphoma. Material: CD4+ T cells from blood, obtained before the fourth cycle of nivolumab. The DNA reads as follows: TGCGCCAGCATGTCCGGCGGGCGGCCCACAGATACGCAGTATTTT. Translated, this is CASMSGGRPTDTQYF. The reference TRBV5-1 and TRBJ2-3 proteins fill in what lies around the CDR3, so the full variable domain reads KAGVTQTPRYLIKTRGQQVTLSCSPISGHRSVSWYQQTPGQGLQFLFEYFSETQRNKGNFPGRFSGRQFSNSRSEMNVSTLELGDSALYLCASMSGGRPTDTQYFGPGTRLTVL.